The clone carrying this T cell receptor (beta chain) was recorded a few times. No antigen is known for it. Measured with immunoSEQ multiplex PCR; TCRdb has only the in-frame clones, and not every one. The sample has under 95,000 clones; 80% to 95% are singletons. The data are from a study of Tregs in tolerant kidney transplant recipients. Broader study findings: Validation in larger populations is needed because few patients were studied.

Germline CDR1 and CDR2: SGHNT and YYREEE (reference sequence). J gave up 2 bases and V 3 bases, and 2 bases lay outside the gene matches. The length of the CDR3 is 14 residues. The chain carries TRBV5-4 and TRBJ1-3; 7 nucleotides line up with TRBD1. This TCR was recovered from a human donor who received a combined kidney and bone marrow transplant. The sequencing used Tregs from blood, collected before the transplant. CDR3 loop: CASSSQGAGNTIYF. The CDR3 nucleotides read TGTGCCAGCAGCTCTCAGGGGGCTGGAAACACCATATATTTT.